This T cell receptor (beta chain) was captured in a study of blood T cell repertoires in COVID-19. Study-level background: The United States, Italy and Spain provided the acute and convalescent COVID-19 samples.

Germline V gene sequence: CDR1 SGHKS, CDR2 YYEKEE (reference sequence). The CDR3 totals 14 residues. V dropped 4 bases and J dropped 4 bases, with 12 bases sitting between them. Method: immunoSEQ multiplex PCR; TCRdb's copy keeps in-frame clones and lacks some. Among some 400,000 clones listed, about four fifths were seen once. The sequenced sample consisted of peripheral blood. The sequence derives from a human donor with acute or convalescent COVID-19. The donor label of this sample is uncertain. The chain has TRBV5-5 and TRBJ2-1; no firm D call. The CDR3 DNA reads TGTGCCAGCAGCCCTTTCCCGGGTTACAATGAGCAGTTCTTC. It codes for CASSPFPGYNEQFF.